A selection of T cell receptor beta chains follows, all from one sample in a study of a mutant IDH1 vaccine in newly diagnosed glioma. Generated by immunoSEQ multiplex PCR, the TCRdb table keeps only in-frame clones and is missing some. Here the sample spans around 41,000 clones, 78% being singletons. The antigens of these receptors remain unknown. This specimen consisted of PBMCs, obtained from a glioma patient whose treatment included an IDH1 peptide vaccine. All receptors derive from a woman aged 40 to 55 with glioma. Some clones in this sample may be carry-over from other donors' samples. The CDR3 runs from the conserved cysteine through the conserved F or W. The D gene is left open where the match is weak. Size values are once, few and many counts, or a class for expanded clones, and some rows have none.

.	TRBV27	TRBJ1-2	.	CASSLGQFYGYTF	TGTGCCAGCAGTTTAGGACAGTTCTATGGCTACACCTTC
few	TRBV10-3	TRBJ2-6	TRBD1	CAISEDRGTLSGANVLTF	TGTGCCATCAGTGAGGACAGGGGTACGCTCTCTGGGGCCAACGTCCTGACTTTC
.	TRBV6-6	TRBJ1-5	.	CASSYPQGRHQPQHF	TGTGCCAGCAGTTACCCTCAGGGGAGGCATCAGCCCCAGCATTTT
once	TRBV2	TRBJ2-4	.	CASSEALTGKNIQYF	TGTGCCAGCAGTGAAGCGTTGACAGGCAAAAACATTCAGTACTTC
.	TRBV7-2	TRBJ2-2	.	CASSRTNTGELFF	TGTGCCAGCAGCCGGACGAACACCGGGGAGCTGTTTTTT
.	TRBV6-5	TRBJ2-1	TRBD2	CASSYTTSANEQFF	TGTGCCAGCAGTTATACGACTAGCGCGAATGAGCAGTTCTTC
.	TRBV5-4	TRBJ1-2	TRBD1	CASSLRTGGLDGYTF	TGTGCCAGCAGTCTGCGTACAGGGGGACTGGACGGCTACACCTTC
.	TRBV19	TRBJ1-1	.	CASSPGETEAFF	TGTGCCAGTAGTCCAGGGGAGACTGAAGCTTTCTTT
.	TRBV19	TRBJ2-7	TRBD1	CASSILPGQGHEQYF	TGTGCCAGTAGTATCTTGCCGGGACAGGGACACGAGCAGTACTTC
.	TRBV4-2	TRBJ1-4	.	CASSQAEEKLFF	TGTGCCAGCAGCCAAGCGGAGGAAAAACTGTTTTTT
.	TRBV4-1	TRBJ1-2	.	CASSQFGTDYYGYTF	TGCGCCAGCAGCCAATTCGGGACGGATTACTATGGCTACACCTTC
few	TRBV10-3	TRBJ2-7	TRBD1	CAIRTDRGREQYF	TGTGCCATCAGAACGGACAGGGGCCGTGAGCAGTACTTC
once	TRBV6-1	TRBJ2-2	TRBD1	CASSGPGTGDPGELFF	TGTGCCAGCAGTGGACCCGGGACAGGTGACCCCGGGGAGCTGTTTTTT
.	TRBV7-2	TRBJ2-3	.	CASSLGGPDTQYF	TGTGCCAGCAGCTTAGGGGGGCCAGATACGCAGTATTTT
.	TRBV7-2	TRBJ2-4	TRBD2	CASSASGAQYF	TGTGCCAGCAGCGCCAGCGGGGCGCAGTACTTC
once	TRBV4-2	TRBJ1-1	.	CAGGSNTEAFF	TGTGCCGGCGGGTCGAACACTGAAGCTTTCTTT
once	TRBV19	TRBJ2-3	TRBD2	CASHIAGGSTDTQYF	TGTGCCAGCCATATAGCGGGAGGCAGTACAGATACGCAGTATTTT
.	TRBV10-3	TRBJ2-3	.	CAISVGRAGDTQYF	TGTGCCATCAGTGTGGGCAGGGCCGGAGATACGCAGTATTTT
.	TRBV10-2	TRBJ1-6	TRBD1	CASSASGTASSSPLHF	TGCGCCAGCAGTGCCTCCGGGACAGCATCGTCCTCACCCCTCCACTTT
few	TRBV5-1	TRBJ1-1	.	CASSLGGGATEAFF	TGCGCCAGCAGCTTGGGTGGGGGAGCCACTGAAGCTTTCTTT
.	TRBV27	TRBJ1-2	TRBD1	CASSAGTGRLYGYTF	TGTGCCAGCAGTGCCGGGACAGGGAGACTCTATGGCTACACCTTC
.	TRBV7-2	TRBJ2-1	TRBD2	CASSGRGLAGAPTYNEQFF	TGTGCCAGCAGCGGAAGGGGACTAGCGGGAGCTCCCACCTACAATGAGCAGTTCTTC